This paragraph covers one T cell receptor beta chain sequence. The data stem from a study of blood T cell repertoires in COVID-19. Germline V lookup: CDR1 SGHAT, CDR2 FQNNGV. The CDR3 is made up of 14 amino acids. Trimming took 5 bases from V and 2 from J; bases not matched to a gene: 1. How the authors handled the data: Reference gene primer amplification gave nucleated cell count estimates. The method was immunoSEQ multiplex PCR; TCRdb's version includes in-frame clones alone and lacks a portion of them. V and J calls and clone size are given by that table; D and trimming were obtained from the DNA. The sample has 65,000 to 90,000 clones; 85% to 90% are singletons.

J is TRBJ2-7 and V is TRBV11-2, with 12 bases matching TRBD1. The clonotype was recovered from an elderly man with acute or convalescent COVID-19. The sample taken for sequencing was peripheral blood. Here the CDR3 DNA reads TGTGCCAGCAGCGGGACAGGGGGCCCCTACGAGCAGTACTTC. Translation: CASSGTGGPYEQYF.